This T cell receptor (beta chain) was identified during a study of graft-versus-host responses after intestinal transplantation. Study context: Multivisceral, liver-intestinal, or isolated intestinal grafts were transplanted into recipients. After anti-thymocyte globulin induction, recipients took tacrolimus and steroids for three to four years.

This table comes from immunoSEQ multiplex PCR, and its TCRdb copy is limited to in-frame clones, with some not included. The table lists over 1,500 clones, about nine tenths of them singletons. Germline-derived CDR1 and CDR2 are MNHNY and SVGAGI (reference sequence). V lost 4 bases to trimming and J lost 6 bases, with 19 bases between them. The CDR3 contains 16 residues. In regard to this clone: As yet, its antigen is unknown.

Both intraepithelial and lamina propria lymphocytes were released by processing graft tissue. Study-level points and caveats: Where graft-donor T cell macrochimerism was present, patients had high graft-versus-host to host-versus-graft clonal ratios in allografts. Early HvG declines after transplant were associated with peak circulating GvH clone levels.

The sequence was obtained from a human patient who received an intestinal transplant, so some T cells may come from the graft donor. The sequencing here drew on ileum tissue, taken roughly 53 weeks after intestinal transplantation. The chain employs TRBV6-6 and TRBJ1-5; D unresolved. This CDR3 is CASSFIRSWTPQPQHF. CDR3 sequence (DNA): TGTGCCAGCAGTTTTATAAGGAGTTGGACCCCTCAGCCCCAGCATTTT.